This entry features one TCR beta chain sequence. The specificity of this receptor is unknown. Per-nucleotide qualities are absent, and no much larger clonotype sits a single base away. The donors were 40 or so Caucasian individuals from Russia, aged about 6 to 95 years, who were systemically healthy. About 10 milliliters of peripheral blood were drawn from each donor into EDTA-treated Vacutainer tubes. Ficoll-Paque density-gradient centrifugation was used to isolate PBMCs, with at least 6 million obtained per sample. Trizol reagent was used to extract total RNA from the PBMCs, yielding at least 5 micrograms per sample. Naive CD45RAhigh/CD27high T cell percentages were measured by flow cytometry on a PBMC aliquot from every donor. Libraries were made using 5' RACE. Reads for this sample came from an Illumina HiSeq 2500. A second roughly 6 to 12 cycle PCR used a sample-barcoded 5' primer and a J-beta primer mix. A template-switch 5' adaptor carrying 12 random nucleotides introduced a unique molecular identifier onto each TCR beta cDNA molecule. Each sample yielded at least 2.5 million CDR3-containing paired-end reads. First-strand cDNA was synthesized from all RNA with the Mint cDNA synthesis kit, primed by a TRBC-specific oligonucleotide. Following uracil-DNA glycosylase treatment, all cDNA underwent a first 18-cycle PCR with the universal primers M1SS and BC2_uni_R. The paper's data handling went like this. For normalization, 1 million high-quality reads, each with a distinct molecular identifier, were randomly selected from each sample. Reads with shared molecular identifiers were discarded instead of being binned into consensus sequences. CDR3 identification, clonotype clustering and error correction used MiTCR with a Q25 quality threshold and the strictest error-elimination algorithm. A nonparametric unseen species model using Euler transformation provided a lower-bound estimate of total TCR beta diversity. In-frame beta chains were kept once TCRdb had trimmed the public reads at Q25 with fastp and called clones with MiXCR. Rows merge per CDR3 protein into single entries with the most common DNA and genes. TCRdb's processing, not the authors', yielded these V and J calls. The sample table shows approximately 1.5 million distinct CDR3 sequences, and about 32% are seen once. Of the sample, around 11% falls within the top ten clones.

The data stem from a study of blood T cells in healthy people across ages (dated by TCRdb to about 2015). For the wider study: In model experiments, template switching captured about one uniquely barcoded TCR beta cDNA molecule for every two T cells. The study measured age-related changes in TCR beta repertoire diversity using deep sequencing normalized with unique cDNA molecular identifiers. Using the same blood draw, the study looked at two additional independent replicas of 1 million unique cDNA reads for two donors, one aged 18 to 30 and the other aged 80 or older. To avoid experimental bias, donors of different ages were distributed randomly across sequencing lanes. Donors were grouped into four age groups: young (average approximately 16 years), middle-aged (39), aged (62) and long-lived (approximately 78).

The investigation overall reported the following: As age increased, observed TCR beta diversity per million T cells dropped in a roughly linear way, and a significant reduction was already evident by age 40. Because profiling used bulk unsorted PBMCs, naive and antigen-experienced compartments could not be compared conclusively. Estimates of total diversity from one million sequenced T cells were regarded as lower bounds and underestimates. The percentage of naive T cells measured by flow cytometry correlated strongly with observed TCR beta diversity. Donor CMV infection status was unknown, potentially confounding age-related changes in expanded clonotypes. Compared with the aged group, the long-lived group had more naive CD4+ T cells, fewer expanded clones and increased TCR diversity, suggesting age selection.

The germline V gene sets CDR1 to SNHLY and CDR2 to FYNNEI. Inclusive of the bounding cysteine and phenylalanine, the CDR3 is 13 residues long. Kept here is only the CDR3 DNA, which spans 39 bases and is read in frame from base 1. The germline V and J ends show losses of 10 bases and 1 base respectively, and no gene match explains 5 bases of the junction. The sequence links TRBV2 to TRBJ2-5, with TRBD2 matching 8 junction bases. The receptor was isolated from a woman in her twenties or thirties in good health. The sample consisted of blood. The nucleotide sequence reads as follows: TGTGCCAACAGAGCGGGGGTCCAAGAGACCCAGTACTTC. The translation is CANRAGVQETQYF.